This TCR beta chain appears in the sequencing data of a study of CD8 T cells in ankylosing spondylitis. Overall study results and limits: Clones linked to disease were reported to show significant enrichment in matched ankylosing spondylitis synovial fluid. A TCR beta motif of several highly homologous variants seemed to mark ankylosing spondylitis blood. In synovial fluid and blood from reactive arthritis, some motif variants were previously reported.

CDR3 length equals 12 residues. Germline lookup yields CDR1 ENHRY and CDR2 SYGVKD. Trimming removed 8 bases at V and 4 bases at J, with 11 bases between. MiXCR, applied by TCRdb to the 5' RACE reads, yields one record per CDR3 protein. The data contain under 850,000 distinct CDR3 sequences, under 20% of them singletons. As concerns this clonotype: What it binds is not known.

The specimen sequenced was blood, either unsorted or a sorted T cell fraction (not recorded which). This TCR came from a male donor with ankylosing spondylitis. The rearrangement joins TRBV10-3 to TRBJ1-1; tentative D call: TRBD1 (5 bases). The CDR3 DNA follows: TGTGCCATCGGGGCAGGGCCCACTGAAGCTTTCTTT. Its translation is CAIGAGPTEAFF.